The present T cell receptor beta chain was sequenced within a study of blood T cell repertoires in COVID-19. The sample holds one count of this clone. The CDR3 length is 16 residues. The ends were cut back, 2 bases at V and 6 bases at J, with 16 bases in the middle. Per the germline V gene, CDR1 is MNHEY and CDR2 is SVGAGI. In the original analysis: Amplification of reference gene primers was used by the study to estimate nucleated cell counts. Produced via immunoSEQ multiplex PCR; TCRdb's table is partial and in-frame only. V, J and clone size were drawn from that table, and D and trimming were deduced from the DNA. Of roughly 250,000 clones listed, more than 85% are singletons.

The chain links TRBV6-5 to TRBJ2-2; TRBD1 is a possible D gene (5 bases). Sequenced sample: peripheral blood. The sequence was collected from a man aged 25-45 years with acute or convalescent COVID-19. The CDR3 region is CASSYNLKGLAGELFF. In nucleotides, the CDR3 is TGTGCCAGCAGTTACAATCTCAAGGGGCTGGCCGGGGAGCTGTTTTTT.